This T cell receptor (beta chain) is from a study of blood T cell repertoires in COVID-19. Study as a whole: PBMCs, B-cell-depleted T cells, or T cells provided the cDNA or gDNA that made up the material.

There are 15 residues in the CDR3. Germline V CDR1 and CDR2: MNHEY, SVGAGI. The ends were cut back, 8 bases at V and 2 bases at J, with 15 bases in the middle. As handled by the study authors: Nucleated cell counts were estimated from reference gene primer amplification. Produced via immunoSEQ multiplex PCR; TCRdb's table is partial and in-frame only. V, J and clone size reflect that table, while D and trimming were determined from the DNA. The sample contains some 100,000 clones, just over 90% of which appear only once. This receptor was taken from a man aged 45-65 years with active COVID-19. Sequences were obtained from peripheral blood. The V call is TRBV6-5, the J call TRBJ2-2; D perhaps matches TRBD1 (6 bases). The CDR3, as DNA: TGTGCCAGCGCCGGTGAGGGGGATAACACCGGGGAGCTGTTTTTT. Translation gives CASAGEGDNTGELFF.